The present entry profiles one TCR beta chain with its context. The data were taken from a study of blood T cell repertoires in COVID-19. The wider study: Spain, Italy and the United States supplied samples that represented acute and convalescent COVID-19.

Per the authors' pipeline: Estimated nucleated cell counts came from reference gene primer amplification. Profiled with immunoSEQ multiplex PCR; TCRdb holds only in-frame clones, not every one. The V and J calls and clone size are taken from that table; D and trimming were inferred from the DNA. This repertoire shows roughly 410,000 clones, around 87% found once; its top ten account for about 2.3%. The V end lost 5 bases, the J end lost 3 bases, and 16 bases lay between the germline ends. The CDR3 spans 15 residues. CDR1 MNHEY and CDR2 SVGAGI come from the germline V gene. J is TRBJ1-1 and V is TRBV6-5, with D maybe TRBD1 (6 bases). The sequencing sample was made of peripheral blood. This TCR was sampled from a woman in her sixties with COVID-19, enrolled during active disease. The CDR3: CASSPNRVRDTEAFF. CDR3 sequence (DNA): TGTGCCAGCAGTCCCAACAGGGTTCGTGACACTGAAGCTTTCTTT.